There are a few counts of the clone carrying this T cell receptor beta chain. Its antigen remains unknown. V was clipped by 5 bases and J by 5 bases; unmatched bases: 11. Germline V lookup: CDR1 DFQATT, CDR2 SNEGSKA (reference sequence). The CDR3 is 16 residues long. TCR alpha and TCR beta cDNA libraries with sample barcodes and UMIs came from 5'RACE using constant-segment primers. TCRdb re-called the 5' RACE reads through MiXCR, storing one row per CDR3 protein. This sample has 190,000 or so distinct CDR3 sequences, with about 27% found just once. The source of the sample is a study of T-cell memory formation after mild COVID-19. Overall study results and limits: Mainly CM and EM harbored the contracting CD4+ clones; mainly EMRA harbored the CD8+ ones. Day 15 to 85 contractors were CD4/CD8 balanced; later expanders leaned CD4+. Prior to infection, memory already included some responding clones, suggesting cross-reactive memory joined.

The specimen was PBMCs or a T cell subset sorted from them (not recorded which). This chain links TRBV20-1 with TRBJ2-2, with 10 positions matching TRBD2. This TCR came from an adult woman who had mild COVID-19 (a few samples of this study predate the infection). Cell type and time point are not known. CDR3 loop: CSAAEAGGPKTGELFF. The CDR3 region has the DNA TGCAGTGCTGCGGAAGCGGGAGGGCCTAAAACCGGGGAGCTGTTTTTT.